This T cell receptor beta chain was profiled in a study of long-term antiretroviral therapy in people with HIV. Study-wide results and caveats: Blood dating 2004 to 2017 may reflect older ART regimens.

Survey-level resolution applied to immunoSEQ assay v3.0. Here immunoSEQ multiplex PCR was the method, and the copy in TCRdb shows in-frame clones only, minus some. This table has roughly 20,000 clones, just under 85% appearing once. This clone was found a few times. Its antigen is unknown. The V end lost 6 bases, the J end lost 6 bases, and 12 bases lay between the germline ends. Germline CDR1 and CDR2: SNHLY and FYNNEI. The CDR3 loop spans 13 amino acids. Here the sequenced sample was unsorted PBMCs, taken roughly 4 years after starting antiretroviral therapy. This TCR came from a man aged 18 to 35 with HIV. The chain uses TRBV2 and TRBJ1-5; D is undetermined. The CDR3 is CASRGRVGQPQHF. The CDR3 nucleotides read TGTGCCAGCAGGGGAAGGGTGGGTCAGCCCCAGCATTTT.